This T cell receptor beta chain was recorded in a study of early T cells in non-severe SARS-CoV-2 infection. About the study: Sequencing of bulk RNA from unsorted whole blood was done, without chain pairing. Study observations and caveats: Lookups in VDJdb leaned toward anti-spike CD8 responses and missed private and CD4 specificities.

This clonotype was observed a few times. The antigen is unknown. Unique molecular identifier tags were affixed to discrete cDNA molecules. MiXCR, applied by TCRdb to the 5' RACE reads, yields one record per CDR3 protein. The profile covers 65,000 to 75,000 distinct CDR3 sequences, with 9.5% to 13% appearing a single time and 3.8% taken by the ten largest. V dropped 3 bases and J dropped 2 bases, with 5 bases sitting between them. Germline CDR1 is SGHAT and CDR2 is FQNNGV. This CDR3 region has 12 residues. Sequencing was done on a sample of whole blood. V is TRBV11-2 and J is TRBJ2-7; D is uncertain. This receptor was identified in an adult who was a healthcare worker with PCR-confirmed SARS-CoV-2 infection or an uninfected control (not recorded which). CDR3 region: CASSLRPYEQYF. DNA of the CDR3: TGTGCCAGCAGCTTGCGGCCCTACGAGCAGTACTTC.